Listed here are 13 T cell receptor beta chains from one sample, sequenced in a study of T cells in localized non-small cell lung cancer (TCRdb year 2020). Library construction relied on the immunoSEQ multiplex PCR assay. Imported from immuneACCESS, the table was reduced by TCRdb to in-frame sequences with V and J called. These copies leave out some clones; in studies compared against another copy, an unresolved V gene accounts for under half, and the cause of the remainder is not known. This sample gives 35,000 to 40,000 clones in total; about 90% of them show up just once. The ten most abundant clones make up 2.5% to 3.5% of the sample. The sequencing used peripheral blood, collected before any cancer treatment. Receptor source: a woman aged 40-70 years with stage I lung adenocarcinoma.

This sequence joins TRBV30 and TRBJ2-7; D unresolved. CDR3 length: 11 residues. V was pared by 1 base and J by 5 bases, with 6 bases between. The germline V gene encodes CDR1 GTSNPN and CDR2 SVGIG (reference sequence). CDR3 amino acids: CAWSGHNEQYF. In DNA, the CDR3 is TGTGCCTGGAGTGGTCATAACGAGCAGTACTTC.

J is TRBJ2-7 and V is TRBV5-1, with 9 bases aligning to TRBD1. The germline gives CDR1 SGHRS, CDR2 YFSETQ. J was trimmed by 0 bases and V by 4 bases; bases with no gene match: 5. The CDR3 has 15 residues. This CDR3 reads CASSTLTGGSYEQYF. The CDR3, as DNA: TGCGCCAGCAGCACCTTGACAGGGGGCTCCTACGAGCAGTACTTC.

The rearrangement links TRBV15 to TRBJ2-2; D unresolved. V was cut by 0 bases and J by 2 bases, with 10 bases left in between. Germline assignment: CDR1 LNHNV and CDR2 YYDKDF (reference sequence). CDR3 length equals 16 residues. The CDR3 nucleotides are TGTGCCACCAGCAGAGAGGGTCTGGGTAACACCGGGGAGCTGTTTTTT. Its protein is CATSREGLGNTGELFF.

The chain uses TRBV28 and TRBJ2-5; 8 nucleotides line up with TRBD1. V lost 4 bases and J lost 4; bases outside the gene matches: 5. The CDR3 consists of 14 residues. From germline, CDR1 is MDHEN and CDR2 SYDVKM. The CDR3 spells CASSSTGGRETQYF. CDR3 in DNA: TGTGCCAGCAGTTCTACAGGGGGACGAGAGACCCAGTACTTC.

The chain links TRBV20-1 to TRBJ2-4; D remains unclear. Germline lookup yields CDR1 DFQATT and CDR2 SNEGSKA (reference sequence). Trimming shortened V by 6 bases and J by 8 bases, and 11 bases separated the two germline ends. CDR3 length: 11 residues. The CDR3: CSAHYGYIQYF. CDR3 sequence (DNA): TGCAGTGCACATTATGGGTACATTCAGTACTTC.

This chain links TRBV5-4 with TRBJ1-3; D is perhaps TRBD1 (6 bases). Germline lookup yields CDR1 SGHNT and CDR2 YYREEE (reference sequence). The CDR3 is made up of 16 amino acids. Trimming stripped 4 bases from V and 1 base from J, with 15 bases between. The CDR3 sequence is CASSPRGGASGNTIYF. The CDR3 DNA reads TGTGCCAGCAGCCCACGAGGGGGGGCATCTGGAAACACCATATATTTT.

The CDR3 DNA reads TGTGCCAGCAGCTTAGACGGGGGCTGGGCTTTCTTT. The encoded protein is CASSLDGGWAFF. The chain has TRBV7-8 and TRBJ1-1, with D maybe TRBD1 (6 bases). Between the trimmed V and J ends, which lost 1 base and 11 bases, there was a span of 11 bases. The CDR3 is made up of 12 amino acids. CDR1 and CDR2 (germline): SGHVS, FQNEAQ.

The chain combines TRBV2 with TRBJ2-3; D is unclear. Germline V gene lookup returns CDR1 SNHLY and CDR2 FYNNEI. The CDR3 is 15 residues long. The ends were cut back, 1 base at V and 1 base at J, with 9 bases in the middle. This CDR3 is CASSEVTVGTDTQYF. Here the CDR3 DNA reads TGTGCCAGCAGTGAAGTTACCGTAGGCACAGATACGCAGTATTTT.

The chain carries TRBV5-1 and TRBJ2-7, with D perhaps TRBD1 (6 bases). Trimming stripped 6 bases from V and 9 bases from J, with 25 bases between. Germline V CDR1 and CDR2: SGHRS, YFSETQ. This CDR3 is 15 amino acids long. The CDR3 spells CASTPGSGARDMQYF. The CDR3 DNA is TGCGCCAGCACCCCGGGGAGCGGCGCCAGGGACATGCAGTACTTC.

This clone is a singleton in its sample. The rearrangement uses TRBV2 and TRBJ2-3, with 7 bases that match TRBD1. CDR1 and CDR2 (germline): SNHLY, FYNNEI. The length of the CDR3 is 15 residues. V gave up 5 bases and J gave up 0 bases; unmatched junction bases: 5. The CDR3 sequence is CASSLGQQSTDTQYF. CDR3 nucleotide sequence: TGTGCCAGCAGTTTGGGACAGCAAAGCACAGATACGCAGTATTTT.

This clone was seen only a few times. CDR3 nucleotide sequence: TGTGCCAGCAGCTCGGGACAGGGGATGGTTGGTGAAAAACTGTTTTTT. Encoded protein: CASSSGQGMVGEKLFF. The rearrangement joins TRBV7-8 to TRBJ1-4; 10 nucleotides line up with TRBD1. Germline V gives CDR1 SGHVS, CDR2 FQNEAQ. The ends lost 4 bases at V and 7 bases at J; junction bases unmatched: 9. The CDR3 runs to 16 residues.

This chain joins TRBV9 and TRBJ1-1; D is ambiguous. V lost 3 bases and J lost 0, with 18 bases in between. The V gene's germline CDR1 is SGDLS and CDR2 YYNGEE. The CDR3 sequence is 17 residues long. CDR3 sequence (DNA): TGTGCCAGCAGCGCAGGCCCGGAGAAAATGGTGAACACTGAAGCTTTCTTT. Translating gives CASSAGPEKMVNTEAFF.

The genes are TRBV28 and TRBJ2-4, with 10 bases identical to TRBD2. Germline lookup yields CDR1 MDHEN and CDR2 SYDVKM. V shed 5 bases and J 9 bases; nucleotides not matched to a gene: 13. The CDR3 is 16 residues long. The CDR3 loop is CASSKSGRGTVGIQYF. The CDR3 DNA reads as TGTGCCAGCAGTAAGAGCGGGAGGGGAACGGTTGGCATTCAGTACTTC.